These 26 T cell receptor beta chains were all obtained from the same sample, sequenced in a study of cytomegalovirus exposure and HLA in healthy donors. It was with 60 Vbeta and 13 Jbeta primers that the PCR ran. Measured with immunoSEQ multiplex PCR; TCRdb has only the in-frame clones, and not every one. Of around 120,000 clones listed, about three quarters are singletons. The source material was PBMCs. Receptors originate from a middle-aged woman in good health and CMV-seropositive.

The CDR3 DNA sequence: TGTGCCAGCAGACGAGACAGGGTCTATGGCTACACCTTC. Amino acids: CASRRDRVYGYTF. The V call is TRBV6-5, the J call TRBJ1-2; 7 bases align to TRBD1. Germline CDR1 is MNHEY and CDR2 is SVGAGI. Trimming removed 6 bases from V and 4 bases from J; junction bases left unmatched: 5. The CDR3 runs 13 residues.

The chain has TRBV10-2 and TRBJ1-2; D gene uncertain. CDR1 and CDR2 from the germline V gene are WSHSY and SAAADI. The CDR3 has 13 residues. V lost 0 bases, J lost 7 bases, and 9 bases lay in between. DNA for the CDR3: TGCGCCAGCAGTGAGTCGTCGGGTCGTGGCTACACCTTC. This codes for CASSESSGRGYTF.

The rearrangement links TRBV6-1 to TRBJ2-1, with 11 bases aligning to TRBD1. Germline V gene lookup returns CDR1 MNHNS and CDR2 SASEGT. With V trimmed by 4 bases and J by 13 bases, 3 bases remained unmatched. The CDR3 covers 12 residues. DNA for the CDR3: TGTGCCAGCAGTGGGGACAGGGGGAATCAGTTCTTC. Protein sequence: CASSGDRGNQFF.

CDR3 DNA: TGTGCCTGGAGTGTATGGGGGCGTTATGGCTACACCTTC. It codes for CAWSVWGRYGYTF. V is TRBV30 and J is TRBJ1-2; maybe TRBD1 (6 bases). V was pared by 0 bases and J by 5 bases, with 10 bases between. The CDR3 is 13 amino acids. CDR1 is GTSNPN and CDR2 is SVGIG in the germline V gene (reference sequence).

The CDR3 nucleotides are TGTGCCAGCAGCTTAGGGTGGGCTAATAATGAAAAACTGTTTTTT. Protein: CASSLGWANNEKLFF. The rearrangement links TRBV13 to TRBJ1-4; D is undetermined. The CDR3 is made up of 15 amino acids. Per germline, CDR1 PRHDT and CDR2 FYEKMQ (reference sequence). Trimming took 0 bases from V and 4 from J, leaving 9 bases between them.

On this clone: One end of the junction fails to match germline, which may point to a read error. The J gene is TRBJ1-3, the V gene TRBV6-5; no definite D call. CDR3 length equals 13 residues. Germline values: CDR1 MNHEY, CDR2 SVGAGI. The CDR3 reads CASLGSSGNTTYF. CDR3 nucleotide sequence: TGTGCCAGCTTGGGCAGCTCTGGAAACACCACATATTTT.

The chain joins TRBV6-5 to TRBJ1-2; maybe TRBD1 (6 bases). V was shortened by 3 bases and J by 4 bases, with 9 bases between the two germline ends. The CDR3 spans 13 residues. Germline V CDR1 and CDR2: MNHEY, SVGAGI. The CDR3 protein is CASSYGGLYGYTF. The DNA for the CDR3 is TGTGCCAGCAGTTATGGGGGCCTCTATGGCTACACCTTC.

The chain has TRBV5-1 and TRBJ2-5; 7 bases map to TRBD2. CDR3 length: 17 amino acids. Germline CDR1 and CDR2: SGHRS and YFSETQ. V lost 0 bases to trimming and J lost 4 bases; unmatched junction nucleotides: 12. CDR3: CASSLVAGRAGGETQYF. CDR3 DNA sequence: TGCGCCAGCAGCTTGGTAGCTGGGAGGGCCGGTGGAGAGACCCAGTACTTC.

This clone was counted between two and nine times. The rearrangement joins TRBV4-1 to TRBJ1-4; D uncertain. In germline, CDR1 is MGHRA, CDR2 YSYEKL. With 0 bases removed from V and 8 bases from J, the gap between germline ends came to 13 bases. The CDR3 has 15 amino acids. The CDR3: CASSQDNQKREKLFF. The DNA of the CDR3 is TGCGCCAGCAGCCAAGATAACCAGAAGAGGGAAAAACTGTTTTTT.

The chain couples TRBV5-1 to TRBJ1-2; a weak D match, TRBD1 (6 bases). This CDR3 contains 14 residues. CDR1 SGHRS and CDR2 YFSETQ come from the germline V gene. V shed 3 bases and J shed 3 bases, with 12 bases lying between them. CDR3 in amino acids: CASSSTQGDYGYTF. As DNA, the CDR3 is TGCGCCAGCAGCTCGACACAGGGAGACTATGGCTACACCTTC.

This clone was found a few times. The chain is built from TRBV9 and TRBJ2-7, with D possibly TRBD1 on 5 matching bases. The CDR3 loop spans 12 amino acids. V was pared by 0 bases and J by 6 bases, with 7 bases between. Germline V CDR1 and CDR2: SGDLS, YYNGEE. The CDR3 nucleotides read TGTGCCAGCAGCGTAGCAGGGCGCGAGCAGTACTTC. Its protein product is CASSVAGREQYF.

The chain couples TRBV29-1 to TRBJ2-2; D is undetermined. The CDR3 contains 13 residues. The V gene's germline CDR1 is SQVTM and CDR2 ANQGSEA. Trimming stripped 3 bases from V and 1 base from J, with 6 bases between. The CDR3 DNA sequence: TGCAGCGTTGATTTTCAGAACACCGGGGAGCTGTTTTTT. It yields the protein CSVDFQNTGELFF.

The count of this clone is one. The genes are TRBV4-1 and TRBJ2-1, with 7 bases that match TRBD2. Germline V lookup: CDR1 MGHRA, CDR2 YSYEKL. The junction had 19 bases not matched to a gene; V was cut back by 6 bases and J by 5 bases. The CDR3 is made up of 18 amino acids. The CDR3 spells CASRTGPSGKILDNEQFF. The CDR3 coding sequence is TGCGCCAGCAGGACGGGGCCTAGCGGAAAGATATTAGACAATGAGCAGTTCTTC.

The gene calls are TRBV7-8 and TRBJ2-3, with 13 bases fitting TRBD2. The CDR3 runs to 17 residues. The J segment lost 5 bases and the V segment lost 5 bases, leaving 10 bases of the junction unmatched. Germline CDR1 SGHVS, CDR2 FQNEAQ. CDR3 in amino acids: CASSTRTSGSGIDTQYF. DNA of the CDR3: TGTGCCAGCAGCACCAGGACTAGCGGGAGTGGGATAGATACGCAGTATTTT. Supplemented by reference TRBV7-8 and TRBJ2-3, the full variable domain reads GAGVSQSPRYKVAKRGQDVALRCDPISGHVSLFWYQQALGQGPEFLTYFQNEAQLDKSGLPSDRFFAERPEGSVSTLKIQRTQQEDSAVYLCASSTRTSGSGIDTQYFGPGTRLTVL.

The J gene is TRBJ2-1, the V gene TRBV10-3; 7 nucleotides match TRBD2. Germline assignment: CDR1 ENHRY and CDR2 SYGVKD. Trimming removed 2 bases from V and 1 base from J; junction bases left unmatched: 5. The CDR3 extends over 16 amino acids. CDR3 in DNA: TGTGCCATCAGTGAGATGAGCGGGACGTCCTACAATGAGCAGTTCTTC. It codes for CAISEMSGTSYNEQFF.

The CDR3 loop reads CASSLRQGNTEAFF. In DNA form, the CDR3 reads TGTGCCAGCAGTTTACGACAGGGGAACACTGAAGCTTTCTTT. This chain connects TRBV27 to TRBJ1-1; 7 bases are shared with TRBD1. Germline trimming cut 2 bases from V and 1 base from J; bases unmatched to any gene: 1. Per the germline V gene, CDR1 is MNHEY and CDR2 is SMNVEV (reference sequence). The CDR3 contains 14 residues.

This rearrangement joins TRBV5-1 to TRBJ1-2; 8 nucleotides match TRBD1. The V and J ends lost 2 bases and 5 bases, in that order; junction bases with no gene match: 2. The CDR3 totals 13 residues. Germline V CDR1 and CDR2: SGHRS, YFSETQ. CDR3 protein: CASSLQGGYGYTF. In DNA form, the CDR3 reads TGCGCCAGCAGCTTACAGGGGGGATATGGCTACACCTTC. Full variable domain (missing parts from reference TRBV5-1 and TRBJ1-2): KAGVTQTPRYLIKTRGQQVTLSCSPISGHRSVSWYQQTPGQGLQFLFEYFSETQRNKGNFPGRFSGRQFSNSRSEMNVSTLELGDSALYLCASSLQGGYGYTFGSGTRLTVV.

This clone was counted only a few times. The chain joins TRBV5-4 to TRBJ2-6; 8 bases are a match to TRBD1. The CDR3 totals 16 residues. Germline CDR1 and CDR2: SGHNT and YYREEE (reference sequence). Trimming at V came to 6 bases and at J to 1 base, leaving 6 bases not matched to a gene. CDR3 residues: CASNDRGSSGANVLTF. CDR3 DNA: TGTGCCAGCAACGACAGGGGATCTTCTGGGGCCAACGTCCTGACTTTC.

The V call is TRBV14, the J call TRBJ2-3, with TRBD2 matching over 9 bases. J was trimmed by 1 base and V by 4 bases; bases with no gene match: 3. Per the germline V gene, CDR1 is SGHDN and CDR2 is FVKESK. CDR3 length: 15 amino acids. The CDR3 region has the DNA TGTGCCAGCAGCCCGCAGCGGGGGGGCACAGATACGCAGTATTTT. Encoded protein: CASSPQRGGTDTQYF.

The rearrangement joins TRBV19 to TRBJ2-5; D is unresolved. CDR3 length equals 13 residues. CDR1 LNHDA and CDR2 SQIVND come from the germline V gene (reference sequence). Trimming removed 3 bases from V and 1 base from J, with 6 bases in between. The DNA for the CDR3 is TGTGCCAGTAGTATGGGCAGCCAAGAGACCCAGTACTTC. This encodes CASSMGSQETQYF.

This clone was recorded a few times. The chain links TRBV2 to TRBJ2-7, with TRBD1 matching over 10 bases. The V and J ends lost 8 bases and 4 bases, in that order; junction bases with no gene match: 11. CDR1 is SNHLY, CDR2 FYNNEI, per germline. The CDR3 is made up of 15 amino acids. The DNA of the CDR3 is TGTGCCAGCCGATTGACAGGGGGCTTTGGGTACGAGCAGTACTTC. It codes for CASRLTGGFGYEQYF. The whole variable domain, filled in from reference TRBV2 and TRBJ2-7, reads EPEVTQTPSHQVTQMGQEVILRCVPISNHLYFYWYRQILGQKVEFLVSFYNNEISEKSEIFDDQFSVERPDGSNFTLKIRSTKLEDSAMYFCASRLTGGFGYEQYFGPGTRLTVT.

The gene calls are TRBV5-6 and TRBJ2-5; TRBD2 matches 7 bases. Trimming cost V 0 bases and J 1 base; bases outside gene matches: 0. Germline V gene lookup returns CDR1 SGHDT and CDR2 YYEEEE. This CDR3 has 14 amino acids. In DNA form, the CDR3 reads TGTGCCAGCAGCTTGGGCGGGGGCCAAGAGACCCAGTACTTC. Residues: CASSLGGGQETQYF.

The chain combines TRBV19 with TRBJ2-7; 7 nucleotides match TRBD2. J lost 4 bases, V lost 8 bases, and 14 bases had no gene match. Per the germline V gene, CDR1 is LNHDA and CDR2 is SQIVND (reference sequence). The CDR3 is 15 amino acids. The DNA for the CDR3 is TGTGCCAGTCATCCTCGCACGGGGGGTTTGTACGAGCAGTACTTC. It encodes CASHPRTGGLYEQYF.

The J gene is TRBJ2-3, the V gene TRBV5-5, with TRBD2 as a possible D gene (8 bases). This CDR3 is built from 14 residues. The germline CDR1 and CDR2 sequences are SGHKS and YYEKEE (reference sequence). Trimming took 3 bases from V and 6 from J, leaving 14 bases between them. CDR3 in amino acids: CASSSGGLVDTQYF. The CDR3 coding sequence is TGTGCCAGCAGCTCAGGGGGACTAGTGGATACGCAGTATTTT. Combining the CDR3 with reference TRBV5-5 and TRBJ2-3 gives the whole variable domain DAGVTQSPTHLIKTRGQQVTLRCSPISGHKSVSWYQQVLGQGPQFIFQYYEKEERGRGNFPDRFSARQFPNYSSELNVNALLLGDSALYLCASSSGGLVDTQYFGPGTRLTVL.

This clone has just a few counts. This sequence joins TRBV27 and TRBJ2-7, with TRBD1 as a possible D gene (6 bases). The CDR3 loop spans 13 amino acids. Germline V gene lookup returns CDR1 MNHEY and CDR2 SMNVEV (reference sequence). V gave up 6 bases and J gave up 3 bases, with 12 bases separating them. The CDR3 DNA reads TGTGCCAGCAGCGGACGGGACAACTACGAGCAGTACTTC. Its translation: CASSGRDNYEQYF.

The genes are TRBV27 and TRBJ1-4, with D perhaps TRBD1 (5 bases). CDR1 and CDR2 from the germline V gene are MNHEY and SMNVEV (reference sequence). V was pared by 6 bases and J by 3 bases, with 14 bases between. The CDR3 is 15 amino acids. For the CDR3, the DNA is TGTGCCAGCAGCTCCTGGGAAGGGGCTAATGAAAAACTGTTTTTT. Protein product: CASSSWEGANEKLFF.